This is a list of T cell receptor beta chains from one sample in a study of regulatory T cells in long-lasting Graves disease. TCRdb redid the calling of the multiplex PCR reads with MiXCR, one entry per CDR3 protein. This sample carries about 470,000 distinct CDR3 sequences, about 17% of them seen once, and the ten largest clones take roughly an eighth. The data were also submitted as part of a second study, on T cells in Graves' hyperthyroidism and ophthalmopathy.

Source: peripheral blood mononuclear cells (PBMCs), taken at new diagnosis, from a patient treated with antithyroid drugs. The receptors were gathered from a man aged 40-55 years with Graves disease. Both conserved end residues are part of each CDR3. Each record gives: clone size, J gene, V gene, D gene, CDR3 DNA, CDR3 protein. D genes are given only for firm matches. Clone size is not always given. Where it is, it says once, few, many or a class for expanded clones.

many,TRBJ2-7,TRBV6-2/TRBV6-3,-,TGTGCCAGCAGTGAATGGGAGGGGGAGAGGTACGACCCCTACGAGCAGTACTTC,CASSEWEGERYDPYEQYF
-,TRBJ1-5,TRBV5-1,-,TGCGCCAGCAGCTTATCAGGCTATAGCAATCAGCCCCAGCATTTT,CASSLSGYSNQPQHF
few,TRBJ2-1,TRBV5-1,-,TGCGCCAGCAGACCTGCCGGGACAAGATACAATGAGCAGTTCTTC,CASRPAGTRYNEQFF
many,TRBJ2-3,TRBV20-1,TRBD2,TGCAGTGCTAGAGATAGCACTAGCGGGAAAGATACGCAGTATTTT,CSARDSTSGKDTQYF
few,TRBJ2-5,TRBV6-1,-,TGTGCCAGCAGTACGGGGGGCAGGGAGACCCAGTACTTC,CASSTGGRETQYF
many,TRBJ2-7,TRBV7-2,TRBD1,TGTGCCAGCAGCCAGGACAGGGACCCCTACGAGCAGTACTTC,CASSQDRDPYEQYF
-,TRBJ2-1,TRBV4-1,-,TGCGCCAGCAGCCAAGCACGGGGCAGCTCCTACAATGAGCAGTTCTTC,CASSQARGSSYNEQFF
few,TRBJ2-2,TRBV14,-,TGTGCCAGCAAAAGTGATACGAACACCGGGGAGCTGTTTTTT,CASKSDTNTGELFF
many,TRBJ2-7,TRBV3-1,TRBD1,TGTGCCAGCAGCCAAAGAACAGGGGTCAACGAGCAGTACTTC,CASSQRTGVNEQYF
many,TRBJ1-2,TRBV20-1,TRBD1,TGCAGTGCTAGTTCCGCCCGGACAGGCTATGGCTACACCTTC,CSASSARTGYGYTF
-,TRBJ2-3,TRBV7-6,-,TGTGCCAGCAGTCCCGCTACGGGACTCATCCCAGATACGCAGTATTTT,CASSPATGLIPDTQYF
few,TRBJ2-7,TRBV10-3,-,TGTGCCATCAGTGAGCGGTACGAGCAGTACTTC,CAISERYEQYF
-,TRBJ2-3,TRBV5-1,TRBD1,TGCGCCAGCACCTTTACAGGGGGCCCAGATACGCAGTATTTT,CASTFTGGPDTQYF
few,TRBJ2-5,TRBV29-1,TRBD2,TGCAGCGTTGGGGCTAGCGGGAGCCCAGAGACCCAGTACTTC,CSVGASGSPETQYF
many,TRBJ2-3,TRBV28,TRBD2,TGTGCCAGCAGCCTTAGCGGGATTCGAGATACGCAGTATTTT,CASSLSGIRDTQYF
-,TRBJ2-2,TRBV12-3/TRBV12-4,-,TGTGCCAGCAGTTTTCTAGGGGAGCTGTTTTTT,CASSFLGELFF
many,TRBJ2-2,TRBV20-1,-,TGCAGTGCTGAAGCGGCAGGGTCGAACACCGGGGAGCTGTTTTTT,CSAEAAGSNTGELFF
-,TRBJ2-3,TRBV20-1,TRBD2,TGCAGTGCGATTGGGACCCCGGGACTAGCGGGGGCAGATACGCAGTATTTT,CSAIGTPGLAGADTQYF
few,TRBJ2-7,TRBV7-9,-,TGTGCCAGCAGCTTAGCCGCCAGGGGAAACGAGCAGTACTTC,CASSLAARGNEQYF
many,TRBJ1-1,TRBV5-6,TRBD1,TGTGCCAGCAGCGAAGGACAGGGCCGAATATTAATGAACACTGAAGCTTTCTTT,CASSEGQGRILMNTEAFF
many,TRBJ2-3,TRBV3-1,-,TGTGCCAGCAGCCCTTTGGGCGGGTCCCCGACAGATACGCAGTATTTT,CASSPLGGSPTDTQYF
many,TRBJ1-4,TRBV20-1,-,TGCAGTGCTTATCTTCCACCTCCGGGACAACCTTGGCTTAATGAAAAACTGTTTTTT,CSAYLPPPGQPWLNEKLFF
-,TRBJ2-6,TRBV3-1,-,TGTGCCTCGGGGTTACTCTCTGGGGCCAACGTCCTGACTTTC,CASGLLSGANVLTF
many,TRBJ2-3,TRBV6-1,-,TGTGCCAGCAGACCGCTGAGGATCGATACGCAGTATTTT,CASRPLRIDTQYF
many,TRBJ2-2,TRBV20-1,-,TGCAGTGCTAGGGGGATGGAGCGGGCGCGCACCGGGGAGCTGTTTTTT,CSARGMERARTGELFF
many,TRBJ2-7,TRBV20-1,TRBD2,TGCAGTGCCGGGCTAGCGGGAGCCCTCTACGAGCAGTACTTC,CSAGLAGALYEQYF
few,TRBJ2-1,TRBV28,-,TGTGCCAGCACAAATTCCGGGACTTTGTACAATGAGCAGTTCTTC,CASTNSGTLYNEQFF
many,TRBJ2-1,TRBV3-1,-,TGTGCCAGCAGCCAAGCCACCTCTAGCAATGAGCAGTTCTTC,CASSQATSSNEQFF
-,TRBJ2-1,TRBV6-1,TRBD1,TGTGCCAGCACTACGGGACAGGGTATCTACAATGAGCAGTTCTTC,CASTTGQGIYNEQFF
many,TRBJ1-6,TRBV9,-,TGTGCCAGCAGCGGTGGGACATACTCACCCCTCCACTTT,CASSGGTYSPLHF
many,TRBJ2-1,TRBV7-3,TRBD1,TGTGCCACTTCCCAGGGGACAGTATACAATGAGCAGTTCTTC,CATSQGTVYNEQFF